This section outlines one TCR beta chain sequence together with its context. This clone was seen a few times. There is no known antigen for this receptor. No qualities accompany the bases; no much larger clone lies one base away. The trial excluded patients who had a history of autoimmune disease or were on systemic immunosuppression. In every dose cohort, peripheral blood was drawn for TCR sequencing at baseline, cycle 4 day 1, and cycle 7 day 1. The samples were taken from a phase I, first-in-human, multicenter, open-label dose-escalation trial of ivuxolimab. The trial enrolled adults with locally advanced or metastatic head and neck squamous cell, hepatocellular, melanoma or renal cell carcinoma. Before TCR sequencing, CD4+ T cells and CD8+ T cells were sorted from peripheral blood as separate populations. These data originate in a study of OX40 agonist ivuxolimab in advanced cancers. Background on the whole study: Ivuxolimab was a fully human IgG2 agonistic monoclonal antibody targeting the costimulatory receptor OX40 (CD134). Intravenous ivuxolimab was administered to patients every 2 weeks at six dose levels: 0.01, 0.1, 0.3, 1.5, 3 and 10 mg/kg. Of the approximately 50 patients in dose escalation, about 19 had hepatocellular carcinoma, some 15 had melanoma, 9 had renal cell carcinoma and 9 had head and neck cancer. The dose-escalation cohort was 82.7% male with a mean age of approximately 60 years, ranging from 23 to 79. Prior anti-PD-1, anti-PD-L1 or anti-CTLA-4 therapy was permitted, and about 40% of dose-escalation patients had received checkpoint inhibitors. Three dose-escalation patients achieved partial responses, one with hepatocellular carcinoma and two with cutaneous melanoma. The purpose of peripheral TCRbeta sequencing was to test whether ivuxolimab changed TCR sequence diversity and led to clonal T-cell expansion. The monotherapy dose-escalation portion (N ≈ 50 patients) of the phase I ivuxolimab trial is reported in the paper. Points the paper makes about the study in general: At doses of 0.1 to 3.0 mg/kg, clonal expansion of both CD4+ and CD8+ T cells in blood was seen between baseline and week 6. After ivuxolimab, more expanded clones were found on average in CD8+ T cells than in CD4+ T cells. The antigen specificity of the peripheral T cells that underwent clonal expansion was not determined. Low levels of normalized T-cell clonal expansion were also seen in some patients who did not respond. In the 0.1-3.0 mg/kg groups, partial responders were among the patients with the lowest normalized peripheral clonal expansion, particularly in CD8+ T cells.

Trimming accounts for 3 bases at V and 6 bases at J, while the number of junction bases matched to no gene is 3. For CDR1 and CDR2, the germline V gene lists SGHNT and YENEEA. Inclusive of the bounding cysteine and phenylalanine, the CDR3 is 13 residues long. Only CDR3 DNA remains: 39 bases, in frame from the first base. Genomic DNA was isolated from the sorted cells so that the TCRbeta CDR3 region could be sequenced. The immunoSEQ Assay was used for sequencing of TCRbeta CDR3 regions. The clones in this table, taken by TCRdb from immuneACCESS, are in-frame only. Not every clone is retained; where verified, under half of the shortfall comes from an unresolved V gene, and the cause of the rest is unknown. The sample yields roughly 71,000 clones; approximately 81% were counted once. Of the sample, approximately 0.81% is held by the ten largest clones.

The sequenced sample was CD4+ or CD8+ T cells sorted from blood, obtained in a trial of the OX40 agonist ivuxolimab. The receptor's source is an adult with an advanced solid tumor such as melanoma, head and neck, liver or kidney cancer. The chain is assembled from TRBV11-3 and TRBJ2-3; 7 central bases correspond to TRBD2. The sequenced DNA: TGTGCCAGCAGCTTTGCGGGAGCCGATACGCAGTATTTT. This gives the protein CASSFAGADTQYF.